This T cell receptor beta chain was sequenced during a study of T cell responses to AZD1222 COVID-19 vaccine. Study outcomes and limitations: Nearly half of the spike-specific TCRs reportedly recognize variant regions that carry no mutations. Only 5 or 6 AZD1222 recipients were seropositive at baseline. The repertoires were collected only after the peak T cell response. Spike-specific TCR breadth and depth went up after people got two AZD1222 doses.

This clone was seen only a few times. What it binds is unknown. In germline, CDR1 is MRHNA, CDR2 SNTAGT. This CDR3 has 15 amino acids. With V trimmed by 2 bases and J by 1 base, 0 bases remained unmatched. Sequencing used immunoSEQ multiplex PCR; TCRdb keeps in-frame clones, though not all of them. The sample comprises 150,000 to 200,000 clones, nearly 95% of which are singletons, and approximately 2.2% rests with the top ten. The material was peripheral blood, obtained on day 0 of AZD1222 vaccination. The chain has TRBV6-4 and TRBJ2-2, with TRBD1 identical over 8 bases. This TCR derives from an adult in good health. CDR3 sequence reads: CASSDGQGNTGELFF. CDR3 in DNA: TGTGCCAGCAGTGACGGACAGGGGAACACCGGGGAGCTGTTTTTT.